Listed below are T cell receptor beta chains from one sample, sequenced in a study of cytomegalovirus exposure and HLA in healthy donors. TCRdb's table, derived via immunoSEQ multiplex PCR, lists solely in-frame clones and lacks some. The table shows 100,000 to 150,000 clones, with around 78% occurring only once. Sequencing was performed on PBMCs. The source of these receptors is a man between 18 and 35 years old in good health and CMV-seropositive. Each CDR3 is given with its conserved first and last residue. A D gene is named only where the DNA matches it firmly. A clone size is listed for some rows: how often the clone was seen (once, few, many), or a class if it is expanded.

-,TRBV7-9,-,TRBJ2-3,CASRGAGGTDTQYF,TGTGCCAGCCGCGGGGCAGGGGGAACAGATACGCAGTATTTT
-,TRBV4-2,-,TRBJ1-1,CASSQEPGHLNTEAFF,TGTGCCAGCAGCCAAGAACCGGGACACTTGAACACTGAAGCTTTCTTT
TRBD1,TRBV27,-,TRBJ1-2,CASSLVGTGRRGYTF,TGTGCCAGCAGTTTAGTGGGGACAGGGCGTAGAGGCTACACCTTC
-,TRBV12-5,-,TRBJ1-2,CASGFAGELTYGYTF,TGTGCTAGTGGTTTCGCCGGGGAACTTACTTATGGCTACACCTTC
-,TRBV11-2,-,TRBJ1-2,CASSGRWGSNYGYTF,TGTGCCAGCAGCGGCCGATGGGGCTCTAACTATGGCTACACCTTC
-,TRBV21-1,-,TRBJ2-7,CAYWTGEYYEQYF,TGTGCCTATTGGACAGGGGAGTACTACGAGCAGTACTTC
-,TRBV28,-,TRBJ1-1,CASGPTGMNTEAFF,TGTGCCAGCGGACCCACAGGGATGAACACTGAAGCTTTCTTT
TRBD1,TRBV7-9,-,TRBJ1-1,CASSLEDRAGTEAFF,TGTGCCAGCAGCTTAGAGGACAGGGCGGGCACTGAAGCTTTCTTT
-,TRBV29-1,-,TRBJ2-3,CSTTGTDTQYF,TGCAGCACAACAGGAACAGATACGCAGTATTTT
-,TRBV5-1,-,TRBJ2-1,CASSLAGFEQFF,TGCGCCAGCAGCTTGGCGGGGTTCGAGCAGTTCTTC
TRBD1,TRBV25-1,-,TRBJ1-6,CASSDQGAFSPLHF,TGTGCCAGCAGTGATCAGGGGGCATTTTCACCCCTCCACTTT
-,TRBV19,-,TRBJ2-5,CASSPRHWETQYF,TGTGCCAGTAGTCCCCGACACTGGGAGACCCAGTACTTC
-,TRBV10-1,-,TRBJ2-7,CASSDGAGWIQQYF,TGCGCCAGCAGTGATGGGGCCGGATGGATACAGCAGTACTTC
TRBD1,TRBV11-2,-,TRBJ1-4,CASSLVGQGAKKLFF,TGTGCCAGCAGCTTAGTAGGACAGGGGGCGAAAAAACTGTTTTTT
-,TRBV9,-,TRBJ1-2,CASSSWGGEDTYGYTF,TGTGCCAGCAGCTCATGGGGAGGGGAAGATACCTATGGCTACACCTTC
-,TRBV13,-,TRBJ2-3,CASSLGGAEDTQYF,TGTGCCAGCAGCTTAGGGGGGGCCGAGGATACGCAGTATTTT
TRBD2,TRBV4-1,-,TRBJ2-1,CASSQDDGTSAYNEQFF,TGCGCCAGCAGCCAAGATGATGGGACTAGCGCTTACAATGAGCAGTTCTTC
-,TRBV28,-,TRBJ2-1,CASSLQSPQLMFF,TGTGCCAGCAGTTTACAATCCCCGCAACTAATGTTCTTC
TRBD2,TRBV7-8,-,TRBJ2-1,CASSLEGLAGAPTYNEQFF,TGTGCCAGCAGCTTAGAAGGACTAGCGGGCGCTCCTACCTACAATGAGCAGTTCTTC
TRBD2,TRBV27,-,TRBJ2-3,CASSSRTSGGSFEYF,TGTGCCAGCAGTTCCAGGACTAGCGGGGGCTCATTCGAGTATTTT
TRBD2,TRBV6-8,few,TRBJ2-7,CASRTGLAGGIEQYF,TGTGCCAGCAGAACCGGACTAGCGGGGGGGATCGAGCAGTACTTC
TRBD1,TRBV7-9,-,TRBJ1-5,CASSPQGNNQPQHF,TGTGCCAGCAGCCCACAGGGGAACAATCAGCCCCAGCATTTT
-,TRBV2,-,TRBJ1-1,CASTRIGGAVNTEAFF,TGTGCCAGCACCCGGATAGGAGGGGCCGTGAACACTGAAGCTTTCTTT
-,TRBV5-1,-,TRBJ1-4,CASSLGREGEKLFF,TGCGCCAGCAGCTTGGGCAGGGAGGGGGAAAAACTGTTTTTT
TRBD1,TRBV7-9,-,TRBJ1-1,CASSLGQGLTPEAFF,TGTGCCAGCAGCTTAGGACAGGGGCTAACGCCTGAAGCTTTCTTT
TRBD2,TRBV7-2,once,TRBJ2-5,CASSNSGGDVLTQYF,TGTGCCAGCAGCAATAGCGGGGGGGACGTTTTGACCCAGTACTTC
TRBD1,TRBV28,-,TRBJ2-1,CASSLSGGDNEQFF,TGTGCCAGCAGTTTATCAGGGGGTGACAATGAGCAGTTCTTC
TRBD1,TRBV9,-,TRBJ1-1,CASSSDRGDPEAFF,TGTGCCAGCAGCTCGGACAGGGGGGATCCTGAAGCTTTCTTT
TRBD1,TRBV18,-,TRBJ1-2,CASSLRGTGSVRSPGYTF,TGTGCCAGCTCACTGAGGGGGACAGGTTCTGTTAGATCTCCTGGCTACACCTTC
-,TRBV27,-,TRBJ1-2,CASSPWDTPKEGYTF,TGTGCCAGCAGTCCGTGGGACACTCCAAAAGAAGGCTACACCTTC
-,TRBV4-1,-,TRBJ1-1,CASSPGGVEAFF,TGCGCCAGCAGCCCCGGGGGAGTTGAAGCTTTCTTT
-,TRBV21-1,-,TRBJ2-4,CASSKVRRDRVQYIQYF,TGTGCCAGCAGCAAAGTCCGCCGGGACAGGGTGCAATACATTCAGTACTTC
-,TRBV14,-,TRBJ2-3,CASSLIGFTDTQYF,TGTGCCAGCAGCCTTATCGGGTTCACAGATACGCAGTATTTT
-,TRBV7-2,-,TRBJ2-2,CASSPGTYTGELFF,TGTGCCAGCAGCCCCGGGACTTACACCGGGGAGCTGTTTTTT
-,TRBV28,-,TRBJ2-7,CASTLSRPGEQYF,TGTGCCAGCACCCTCAGCAGACCAGGCGAGCAGTACTTC
TRBD2,TRBV4-1,once,TRBJ2-3,CASSHPGLAGGINTDTQYF,TGCGCCAGCAGCCACCCTGGACTAGCGGGGGGGATTAATACAGATACGCAGTATTTT
TRBD2,TRBV5-1,-,TRBJ2-5,CASSLSSGGAVETQYF,TGCGCCAGCAGCTTATCTAGCGGGGGGGCCGTCGAGACCCAGTACTTC
-,TRBV4-1,-,TRBJ1-1,CASSQVWGLNTEAFF,TGCGCCAGCAGCCAAGTCTGGGGCTTAAACACTGAAGCTTTCTTT
-,TRBV11-3,-,TRBJ2-3,CASSPDRLEDTQYF,TGTGCCAGCAGCCCGGACCGACTAGAAGATACGCAGTATTTT
-,TRBV5-6,few,TRBJ2-5,CASSLGQFQETQYF,TGTGCCAGCAGCTTGGGTCAGTTCCAAGAGACCCAGTACTTC
TRBD1,TRBV19,-,TRBJ1-6,CASSLGQDSPLHF,TGTGCCAGTAGTTTGGGACAGGATTCACCCCTCCACTTT
TRBD2,TRBV9,-,TRBJ2-5,CASSVTSGAPQETQYF,TGTGCCAGCAGCGTAACTAGCGGGGCGCCACAAGAGACCCAGTACTTC
-,TRBV11-2,-,TRBJ2-2,CATRRQPSFGELFF,TGTGCCACCCGCCGGCAGCCTAGCTTCGGGGAGCTGTTTTTT
TRBD2,TRBV13,-,TRBJ2-7,CASRMGGAYEQYF,TGTGCCAGCAGAATGGGGGGGGCCTACGAGCAGTACTTC